This T cell receptor beta chain emerged from a study of shared clonotypes between healthy human individuals. Method: immunoSEQ multiplex PCR; TCRdb's copy keeps in-frame clones and lacks some. The table shows approximately 1.5 million clones, with under 99% occurring only once. V was clipped by 2 bases and J by 1 base, with 11 bases between them. In germline, CDR1 is MNHNS, CDR2 SASEGT. The CDR3 is 15 amino acids. This sequence was found in a young man in good health. V gene TRBV6-1 combines with J gene TRBJ1-2; D possibly corresponds to TRBD1 (6 bases). Material for sequencing was naive CD4+ T cells sorted from blood. Subset specified: CD45RA+ positively selected. The CDR3 loop reads CASSEKDRVNYGYTF. The CDR3, as DNA: TGTGCCAGCAGTGAAAAGGACAGAGTTAACTATGGCTACACCTTC.